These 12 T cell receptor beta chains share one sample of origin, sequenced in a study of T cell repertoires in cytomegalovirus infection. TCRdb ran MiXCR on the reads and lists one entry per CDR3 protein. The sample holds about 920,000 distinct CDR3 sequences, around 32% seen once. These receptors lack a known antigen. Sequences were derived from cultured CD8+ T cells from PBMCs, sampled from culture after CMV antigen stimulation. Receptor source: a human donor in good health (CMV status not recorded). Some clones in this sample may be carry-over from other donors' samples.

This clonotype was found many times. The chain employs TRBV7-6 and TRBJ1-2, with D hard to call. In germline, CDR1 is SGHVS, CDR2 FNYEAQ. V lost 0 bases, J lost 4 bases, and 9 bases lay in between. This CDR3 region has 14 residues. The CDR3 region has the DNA TGTGCCAGCAGCTTAGCGGCGGGATCCTATGGCTACACCTTC. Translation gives CASSLAAGSYGYTF.

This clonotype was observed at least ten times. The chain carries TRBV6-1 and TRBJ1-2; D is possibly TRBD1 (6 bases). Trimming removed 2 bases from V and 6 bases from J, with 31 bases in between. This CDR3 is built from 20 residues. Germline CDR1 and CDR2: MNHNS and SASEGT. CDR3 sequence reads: CASSELGGRTLPASVDGYTF. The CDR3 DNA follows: TGTGCCAGCAGTGAATTGGGGGGCCGCACACTCCCCGCTTCGGTCGATGGCTACACCTTC.

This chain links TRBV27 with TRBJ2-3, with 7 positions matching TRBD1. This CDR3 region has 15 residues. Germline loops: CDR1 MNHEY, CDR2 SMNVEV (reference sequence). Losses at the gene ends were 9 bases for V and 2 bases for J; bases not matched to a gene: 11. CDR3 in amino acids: CASIAKGAITDTQYF. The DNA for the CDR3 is TGTGCCAGTATTGCCAAGGGGGCCATCACAGATACGCAGTATTTT.

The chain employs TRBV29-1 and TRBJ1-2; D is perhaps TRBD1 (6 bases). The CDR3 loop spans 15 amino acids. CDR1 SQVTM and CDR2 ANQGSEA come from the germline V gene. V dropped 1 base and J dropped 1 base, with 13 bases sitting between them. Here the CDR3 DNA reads TGCAGCGTTGAAGGGGGGGACACGTTTAACTATGGCTACACCTTC. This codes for CSVEGGDTFNYGYTF.

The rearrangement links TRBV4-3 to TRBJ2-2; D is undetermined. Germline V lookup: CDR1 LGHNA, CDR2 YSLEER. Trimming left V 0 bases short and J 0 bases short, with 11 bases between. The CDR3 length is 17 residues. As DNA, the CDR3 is TGCGCCAGCAGCCAAGATCTTGGCCCCTCGAACACCGGGGAGCTGTTTTTT. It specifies CASSQDLGPSNTGELFF.

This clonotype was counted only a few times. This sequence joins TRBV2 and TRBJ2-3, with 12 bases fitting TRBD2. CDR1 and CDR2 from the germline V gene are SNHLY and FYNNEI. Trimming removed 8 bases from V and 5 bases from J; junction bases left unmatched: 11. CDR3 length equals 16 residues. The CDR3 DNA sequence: TGTGCCAGCCCTTTACTAGCGGGGGGCGGAGGAGATACGCAGTATTTT. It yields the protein CASPLLAGGGGDTQYF.

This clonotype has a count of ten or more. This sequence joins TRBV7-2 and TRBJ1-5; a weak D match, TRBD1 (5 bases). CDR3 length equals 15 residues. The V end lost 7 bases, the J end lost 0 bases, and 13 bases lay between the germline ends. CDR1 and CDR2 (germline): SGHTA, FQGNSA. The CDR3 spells CASKQGPYSNQPQHF. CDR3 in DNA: TGTGCCAGCAAGCAGGGTCCCTATAGCAATCAGCCCCAGCATTTT.

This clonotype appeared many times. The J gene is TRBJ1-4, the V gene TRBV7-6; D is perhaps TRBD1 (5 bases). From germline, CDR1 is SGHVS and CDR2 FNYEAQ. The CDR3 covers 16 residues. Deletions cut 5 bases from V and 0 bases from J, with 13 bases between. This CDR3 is CASSEDGAATNEKLFF. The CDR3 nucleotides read TGTGCCAGCAGCGAAGATGGGGCGGCAACTAATGAAAAACTGTTTTTT.

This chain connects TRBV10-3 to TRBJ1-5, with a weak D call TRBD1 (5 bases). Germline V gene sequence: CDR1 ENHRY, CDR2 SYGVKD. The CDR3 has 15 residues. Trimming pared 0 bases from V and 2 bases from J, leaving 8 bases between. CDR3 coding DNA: TGTGCCATCAGTGAGTCGATGGGGGGCAATCAGCCCCAGCATTTT. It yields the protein CAISESMGGNQPQHF.

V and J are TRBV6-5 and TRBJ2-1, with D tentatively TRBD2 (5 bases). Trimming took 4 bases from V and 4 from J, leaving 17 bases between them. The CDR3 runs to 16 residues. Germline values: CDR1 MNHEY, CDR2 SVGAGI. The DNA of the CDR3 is TGTGCCAGCAGTTCCGCCCTAGCCCTCCCTTACAATGAGCAGTTCTTC. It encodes CASSSALALPYNEQFF.

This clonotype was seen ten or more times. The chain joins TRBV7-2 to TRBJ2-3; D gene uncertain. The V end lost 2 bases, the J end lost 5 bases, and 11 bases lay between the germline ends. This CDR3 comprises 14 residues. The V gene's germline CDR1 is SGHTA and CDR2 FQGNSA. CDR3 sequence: CASSLTWLEDTQYF. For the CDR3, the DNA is TGTGCCAGCAGCTTAACCTGGCTCGAAGATACGCAGTATTTT.

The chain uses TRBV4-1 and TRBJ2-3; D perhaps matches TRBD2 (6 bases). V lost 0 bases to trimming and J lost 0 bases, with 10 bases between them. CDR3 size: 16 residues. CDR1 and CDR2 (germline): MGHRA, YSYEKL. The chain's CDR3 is CASSQDDGTSTDTQYF. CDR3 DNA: TGCGCCAGCAGCCAAGATGACGGGACTAGCACAGATACGCAGTATTTT.